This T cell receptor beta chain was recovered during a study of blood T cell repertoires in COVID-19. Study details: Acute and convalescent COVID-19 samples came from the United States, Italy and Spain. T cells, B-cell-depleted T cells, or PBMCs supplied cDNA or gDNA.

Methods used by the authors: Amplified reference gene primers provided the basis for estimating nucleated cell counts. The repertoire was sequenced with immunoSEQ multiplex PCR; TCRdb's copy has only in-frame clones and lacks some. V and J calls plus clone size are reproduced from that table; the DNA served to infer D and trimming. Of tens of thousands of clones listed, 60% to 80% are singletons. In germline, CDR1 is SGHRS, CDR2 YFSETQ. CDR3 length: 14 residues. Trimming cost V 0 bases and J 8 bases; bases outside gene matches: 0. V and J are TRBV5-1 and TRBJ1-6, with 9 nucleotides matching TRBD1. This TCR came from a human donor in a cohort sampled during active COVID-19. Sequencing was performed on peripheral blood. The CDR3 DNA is TGCGCCAGCAGCTTGGGGACAGGGGATTCACCCCTCCACTTT. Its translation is CASSLGTGDSPLHF.